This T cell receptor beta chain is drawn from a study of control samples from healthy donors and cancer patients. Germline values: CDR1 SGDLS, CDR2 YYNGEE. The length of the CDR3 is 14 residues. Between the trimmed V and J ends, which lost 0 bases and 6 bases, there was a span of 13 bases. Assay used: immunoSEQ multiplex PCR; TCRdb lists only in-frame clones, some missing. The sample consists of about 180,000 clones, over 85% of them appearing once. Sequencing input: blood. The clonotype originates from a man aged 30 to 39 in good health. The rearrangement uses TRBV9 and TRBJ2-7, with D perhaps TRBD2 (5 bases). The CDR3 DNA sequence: TGTGCCAGCAGCGTAGCTTCGGGGATGGGCGAGCAGTACTTC. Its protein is CASSVASGMGEQYF.